The 17 T cell receptor beta chains presented below share a single source sample, sequenced in a study of cytomegalovirus exposure and HLA in healthy donors. This PCR relied on a set of 60 Vbeta primers and 13 Jbeta primers. The protocol was immunoSEQ multiplex PCR, while the TCRdb copy is restricted to in-frame clones and leaves out a portion. The sample holds tens of thousands of clones, over 90% seen once. The sample comprised PBMCs. All receptors come from a woman aged 18 to 35 in good health and CMV-seronegative.

Of note for this clone: Germline is not matched at one junction end, which may reflect a read error. The genes are TRBV28 and TRBJ2-7, with 11 bases lining up with TRBD2. The CDR3 runs 12 residues. Germline-derived CDR1 and CDR2 are MDHEN and SYDVKM. CDR3 in amino acids: CASGKIAGGKDF. CDR3 DNA sequence: TGTGCCAGCGGCAAAATAGCGGGAGGGAAGGACTTC.

The J gene is TRBJ2-7, the V gene TRBV5-1, with 8 bases lining up with TRBD2. Germline-derived CDR1 and CDR2 are SGHRS and YFSETQ. The CDR3 has 15 amino acids. Trimming took 4 bases from V and 9 from J; bases not matched to a gene: 15. The CDR3 DNA reads TGCGCCAGCAGCGAGGCGACTAGCGTAGTACGAGTGCAGTACTTC. As protein: CASSEATSVVRVQYF.

The genes are TRBV4-1 and TRBJ2-7; 8 bases align to TRBD2. CDR1 is MGHRA, CDR2 YSYEKL, per germline. With 4 bases clipped from V and 6 bases from J, the junction kept 11 bases outside the gene matches. This CDR3 is built from 15 residues. The DNA for the CDR3 is TGCGCCAGCAGCCGGATTCCGGGAGGGCTGAGCGAGCAGTACTTC. This sequence encodes CASSRIPGGLSEQYF.

The genes are TRBV28 and TRBJ1-2; D is undetermined. CDR1 and CDR2 (germline): MDHEN, SYDVKM. Trimming left V 8 bases short and J 2 bases short, with 12 bases between. This CDR3 spans 13 amino acids. This CDR3 is CASAPGRNYGYTF. In nucleotides, the CDR3 is TGTGCCAGCGCTCCGGGGAGGAACTATGGCTACACCTTC.

The genes are TRBV5-1 and TRBJ1-2; 10 nucleotides match TRBD1. The CDR3 runs 16 residues. The V segment lost 7 bases and the J segment 3 bases; nucleotides outside the gene matches: 12. Germline loops: CDR1 SGHRS, CDR2 YFSETQ. The CDR3 sequence is CASGRDRGSVDYGYTF. CDR3 nucleotides: TGCGCCAGCGGCCGGGACAGGGGATCAGTGGACTATGGCTACACCTTC.

CDR3 bases: TGTGCCAGCAGTTTATCGTCCTCCAGCACAGATACGCAGTATTTT. Encoded protein: CASSLSSSSTDTQYF. The chain combines TRBV27 with TRBJ2-3; D ambiguous. Deletions cut 0 bases from V and 0 bases from J, with 7 bases between. This CDR3 contains 15 residues. Germline loops: CDR1 MNHEY, CDR2 SMNVEV (reference sequence).

The chain links TRBV5-1 to TRBJ2-2; no reliable D call. The CDR3 contains 14 residues. V was clipped by 6 bases and J by 1 base, with 10 bases between them. From germline, CDR1 is SGHRS and CDR2 YFSETQ. The CDR3 loop reads CASTRWQNTGELFF. CDR3 DNA sequence: TGCGCCAGCACCCGCTGGCAGAACACCGGGGAGCTGTTTTTT.

The CDR3 sequence: CASSYRGSGGNTIYF. The CDR3 bases are TGTGCCAGCAGTTACCGGGGGTCGGGAGGAAACACCATATATTTT. The chain recombines TRBV6-5 with TRBJ1-3; D possibly corresponds to TRBD1 (5 bases). The V gene lost 2 bases and the J gene lost 4 bases, with 12 bases spanning the gap. Germline lookup yields CDR1 MNHEY and CDR2 SVGAGI. There are 15 residues in the CDR3.

The V and J genes are TRBV27 and TRBJ2-3, with D possibly matching TRBD1 (6 bases). Germline V gene sequence: CDR1 MNHEY, CDR2 SMNVEV (reference sequence). V dropped 3 bases and J dropped 6 bases, with 16 bases sitting between them. The CDR3 is 15 amino acids. Here the CDR3 DNA reads TGTGCCAGCAGTTTGGGGACACCACTAGTGGATACGCAGTATTTT. This translates into CASSLGTPLVDTQYF.

This chain links TRBV5-1 with TRBJ2-2; D may be TRBD2 (5 bases). CDR1 is SGHRS and CDR2 is YFSETQ in the germline V gene. The V end lost 2 bases, the J end lost 4 bases, and 9 bases lay between the germline ends. CDR3 length equals 14 residues. The CDR3 DNA is TGCGCCAGCAGCTTCGGACTCGTCACCGGGGAGCTGTTTTTT. This gives the protein CASSFGLVTGELFF.

The rearrangement links TRBV7-6 to TRBJ1-2; D possibly corresponds to TRBD1 (5 bases). The germline gives CDR1 SGHVS, CDR2 FNYEAQ. The CDR3 runs to 13 residues. V dropped 4 bases and J dropped 7 bases, with 13 bases sitting between them. CDR3 in amino acids: CASSSGGVRGYTF. CDR3 sequence (DNA): TGTGCCAGCAGCTCGGGGGGGGTCCGTGGCTACACCTTC.

The chain couples TRBV2 to TRBJ2-3, with 8 bases identical to TRBD1. CDR3 length: 14 amino acids. Germline CDR1 and CDR2: SNHLY and FYNNEI. V lost 3 bases to trimming and J lost 1 base; unmatched junction nucleotides: 0. The CDR3 region has the DNA TGTGCCAGCAGTGAGGACAGGGGCACAGATACGCAGTATTTT. Translated, it gives CASSEDRGTDTQYF.

The rearrangement joins TRBV7-2 to TRBJ2-5; TRBD2 might be the D (6 bases). The germline V gene encodes CDR1 SGHTA and CDR2 FQGNSA. The CDR3 has 14 residues. V dropped 5 bases and J dropped 2 bases, with 12 bases sitting between them. CDR3 residues: CASSPIRGQETQYF. For the CDR3, the DNA is TGTGCCAGCAGCCCAATCCGGGGGCAAGAGACCCAGTACTTC.

This clone has a single count. The chain combines TRBV4-1 with TRBJ2-3; 13 positions match TRBD2. Germline V gene data show CDR1 as MGHRA and CDR2 as YSYEKL. The CDR3 length is 19 residues. V lost 4 bases, J lost 0 bases, and 10 bases stayed unmatched. CDR3: CASSPTGLAGTTSTDTQYF. In DNA, the CDR3 is TGCGCCAGCAGCCCAACGGGACTAGCGGGGACCACTAGCACAGATACGCAGTATTTT.

The J gene is TRBJ2-1, the V gene TRBV19, with D possibly TRBD2 on 6 matching bases. Trimming shortened V by 4 bases and J by 6 bases, and 28 bases separated the two germline ends. The CDR3 runs 19 residues. Germline lookup yields CDR1 LNHDA and CDR2 SQIVND (reference sequence). The CDR3 protein is CASSRRIGTPESRGNEQFF. The CDR3 bases are TGTGCCAGTAGTAGGAGAATCGGGACTCCCGAAAGCCGCGGCAATGAGCAGTTCTTC.

This chain uses TRBV27 with TRBJ2-2; TRBD2 is a possible D gene (5 bases). Germline V gene lookup returns CDR1 MNHEY and CDR2 SMNVEV (reference sequence). The CDR3 has 13 residues. V lost 0 bases, J lost 7 bases, and 6 bases lay in between. CDR3: CASSLSRVGELFF. CDR3 bases: TGTGCCAGCAGTTTATCGAGGGTCGGGGAGCTGTTTTTT.

V and J are TRBV7-9 and TRBJ2-5, with 8 positions matching TRBD2. The CDR3 contains 18 residues. In germline, CDR1 is SEHNR, CDR2 FQNEAQ (reference sequence). The V segment lost 1 base and the J segment 5 bases; nucleotides outside the gene matches: 15. CDR3 bases: TGTGCCAGCAGCTTAGGTGGAGCGGGGGATCGTTCATTGGAGACCCAGTACTTC. It encodes CASSLGGAGDRSLETQYF.